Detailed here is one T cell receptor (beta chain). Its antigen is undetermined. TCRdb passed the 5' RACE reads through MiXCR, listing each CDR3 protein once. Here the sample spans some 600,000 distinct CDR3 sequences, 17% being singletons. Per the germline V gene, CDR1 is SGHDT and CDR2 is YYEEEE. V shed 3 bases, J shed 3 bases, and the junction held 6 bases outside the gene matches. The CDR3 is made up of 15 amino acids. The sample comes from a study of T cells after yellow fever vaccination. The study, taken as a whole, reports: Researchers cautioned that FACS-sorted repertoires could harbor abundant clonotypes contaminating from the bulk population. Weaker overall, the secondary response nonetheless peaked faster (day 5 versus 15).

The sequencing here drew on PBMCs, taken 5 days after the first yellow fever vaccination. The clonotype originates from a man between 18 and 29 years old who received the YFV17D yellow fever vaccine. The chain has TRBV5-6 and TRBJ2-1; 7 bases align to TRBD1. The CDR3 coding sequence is TGTGCCAGCAGCTCACAGGGGCCGCTCTACAATGAGCAGTTCTTC. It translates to CASSSQGPLYNEQFF.